The sequence of this TCR beta chain was determined in a study of blood T cell repertoires in COVID-19. At the level of the study: Sample material is recorded as cDNA or gDNA derived from T cells, B-cell-depleted T cells, or PBMCs.

As originally analysed: By means of reference gene primer amplification, nucleated cell counts were estimated. Clones were read by immunoSEQ multiplex PCR, and TCRdb kept only the in-frame ones, dropping some. The V and J calls and clone size are taken from that table; D and trimming were inferred from the DNA. The profile shows around 150,000 clones, more than 75% of them singletons. Trimming stripped 5 bases from V and 2 bases from J, with 9 bases between. This CDR3 comprises 13 residues. This clonotype was obtained from a woman between 45 and 65 years old with acute or convalescent COVID-19. Sequenced input: peripheral blood. The rearrangement links TRBV12-3 or TRBV12-4 to TRBJ1-1, with unresolved D. CDR3 sequence (DNA): TGTGCCAGCAGTCACCGCGTAAACACTGAAGCTTTCTTT. Translation gives CASSHRVNTEAFF.